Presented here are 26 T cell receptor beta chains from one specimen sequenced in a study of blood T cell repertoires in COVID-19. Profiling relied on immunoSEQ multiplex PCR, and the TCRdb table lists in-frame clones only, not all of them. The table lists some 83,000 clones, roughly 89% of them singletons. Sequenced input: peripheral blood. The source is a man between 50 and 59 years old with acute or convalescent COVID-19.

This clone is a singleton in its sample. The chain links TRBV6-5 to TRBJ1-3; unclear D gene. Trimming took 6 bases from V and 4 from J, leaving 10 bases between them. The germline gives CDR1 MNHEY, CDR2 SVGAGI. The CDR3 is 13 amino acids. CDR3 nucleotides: TGTGCCAGCAGAGATGCCCGGGGAAACACCATATATTTT. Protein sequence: CASRDARGNTIYF.

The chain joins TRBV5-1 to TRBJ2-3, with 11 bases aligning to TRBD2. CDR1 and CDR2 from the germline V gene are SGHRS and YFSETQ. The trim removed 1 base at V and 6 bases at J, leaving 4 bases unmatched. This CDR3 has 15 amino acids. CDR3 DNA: TGCGCCAGCAGCTTGACTAGCGGGAGACAGGATACGCAGTATTTT. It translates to CASSLTSGRQDTQYF.

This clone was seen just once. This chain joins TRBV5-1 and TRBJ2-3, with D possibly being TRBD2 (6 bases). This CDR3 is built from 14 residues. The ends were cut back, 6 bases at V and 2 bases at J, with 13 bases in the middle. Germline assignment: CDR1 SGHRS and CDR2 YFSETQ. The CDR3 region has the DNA TGCGCCAGCACCCCCGGGACTTCCACAGATACGCAGTATTTT. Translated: CASTPGTSTDTQYF.

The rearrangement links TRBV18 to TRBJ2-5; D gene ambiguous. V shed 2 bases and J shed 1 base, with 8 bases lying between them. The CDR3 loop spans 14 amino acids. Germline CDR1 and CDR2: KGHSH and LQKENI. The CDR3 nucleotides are TGTGCCAGCTCACCAAACGGTCCCCAAGAGACCCAGTACTTC. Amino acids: CASSPNGPQETQYF.

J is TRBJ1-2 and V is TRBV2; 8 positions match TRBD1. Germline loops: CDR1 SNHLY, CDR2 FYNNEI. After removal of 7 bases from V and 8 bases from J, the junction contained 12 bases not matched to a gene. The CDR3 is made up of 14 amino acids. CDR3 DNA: TGTGCCAGCACCTACCTGGGACAGGCGGGGGGCTACACCTTC. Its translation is CASTYLGQAGGYTF.

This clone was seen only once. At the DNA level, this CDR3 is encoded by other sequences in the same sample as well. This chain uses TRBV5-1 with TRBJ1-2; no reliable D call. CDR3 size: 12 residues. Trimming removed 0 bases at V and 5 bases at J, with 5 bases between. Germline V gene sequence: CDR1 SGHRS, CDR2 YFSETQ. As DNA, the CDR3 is TGCGCCAGCAGCTTGGACAGTTATGGCTACACCTTC. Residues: CASSLDSYGYTF. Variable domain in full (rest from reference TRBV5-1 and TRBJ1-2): KAGVTQTPRYLIKTRGQQVTLSCSPISGHRSVSWYQQTPGQGLQFLFEYFSETQRNKGNFPGRFSGRQFSNSRSEMNVSTLELGDSALYLCASSLDSYGYTFGSGTRLTVV.

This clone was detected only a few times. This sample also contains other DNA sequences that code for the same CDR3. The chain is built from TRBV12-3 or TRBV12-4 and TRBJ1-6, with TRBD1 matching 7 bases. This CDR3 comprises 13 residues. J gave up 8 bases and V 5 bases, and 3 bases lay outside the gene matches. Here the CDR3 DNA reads TGTGCCAGCAGTCTAACAGGGGATTCACCCCTCCACTTT. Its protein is CASSLTGDSPLHF.

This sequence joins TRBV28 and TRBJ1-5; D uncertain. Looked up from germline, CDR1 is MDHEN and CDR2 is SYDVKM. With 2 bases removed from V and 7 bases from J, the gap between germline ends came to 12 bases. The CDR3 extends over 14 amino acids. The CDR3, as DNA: TGTGCCAGCAGTTTAGGTGTAGAACGGCAGCCCCAGCATTTT. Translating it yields CASSLGVERQPQHF.

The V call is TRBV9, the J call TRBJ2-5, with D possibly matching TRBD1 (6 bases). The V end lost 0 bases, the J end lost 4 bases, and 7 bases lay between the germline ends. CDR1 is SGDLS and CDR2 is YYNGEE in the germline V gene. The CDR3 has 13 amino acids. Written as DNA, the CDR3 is TGTGCCAGCAGCGTAGGAGGGGGAGAGACCCAGTACTTC. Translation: CASSVGGGETQYF.

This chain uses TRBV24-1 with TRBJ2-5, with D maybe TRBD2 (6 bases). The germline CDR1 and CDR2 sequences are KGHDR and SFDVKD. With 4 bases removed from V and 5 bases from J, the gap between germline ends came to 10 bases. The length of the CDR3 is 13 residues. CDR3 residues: CATSDLSGETQYF. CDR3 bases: TGTGCCACCAGTGACTTGAGCGGGGAGACCCAGTACTTC.

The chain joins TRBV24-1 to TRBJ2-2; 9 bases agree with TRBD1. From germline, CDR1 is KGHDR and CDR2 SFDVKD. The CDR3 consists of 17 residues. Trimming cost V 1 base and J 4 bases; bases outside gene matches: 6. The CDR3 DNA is TGTGCCACCAGTGATTTTACGGGACAGGGAGGCACCGGGGAGCTGTTTTTT. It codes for CATSDFTGQGGTGELFF.

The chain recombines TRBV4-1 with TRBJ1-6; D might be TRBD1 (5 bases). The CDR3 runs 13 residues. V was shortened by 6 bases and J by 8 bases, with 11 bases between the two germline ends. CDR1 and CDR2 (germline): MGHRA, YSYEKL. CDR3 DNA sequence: TGCGCCAGCAGGAAAGGGGTCTATTCACCCCTCCACTTT. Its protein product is CASRKGVYSPLHF.

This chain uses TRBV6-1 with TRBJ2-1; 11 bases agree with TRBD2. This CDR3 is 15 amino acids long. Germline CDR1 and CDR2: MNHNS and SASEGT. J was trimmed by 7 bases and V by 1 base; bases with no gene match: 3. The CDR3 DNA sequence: TGTGCCAGCAGTGAAGTCAGACTAGCGGGGAATGAGCAGTTCTTC. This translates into CASSEVRLAGNEQFF.

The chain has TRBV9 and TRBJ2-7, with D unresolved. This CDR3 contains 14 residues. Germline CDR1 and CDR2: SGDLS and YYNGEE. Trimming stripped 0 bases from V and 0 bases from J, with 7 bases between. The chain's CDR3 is CASSVDFNSYEQYF. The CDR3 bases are TGTGCCAGCAGCGTAGACTTTAACTCCTACGAGCAGTACTTC.

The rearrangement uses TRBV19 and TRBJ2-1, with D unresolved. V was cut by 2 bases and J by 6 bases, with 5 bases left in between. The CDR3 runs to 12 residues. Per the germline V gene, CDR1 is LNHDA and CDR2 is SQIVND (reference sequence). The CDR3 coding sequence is TGTGCCAGTAGTATATCCCTCAATGAGCAGTTCTTC. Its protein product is CASSISLNEQFF. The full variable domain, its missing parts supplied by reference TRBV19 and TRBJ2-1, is DGGITQSPKYLFRKEGQNVTLSCEQNLNHDAMYWYRQDPGQGLRLIYYSQIVNDFQKGDIAEGYSVSREKKESFPLTVTSAQKNPTAFYLCASSISLNEQFFGPGTRLTVL.

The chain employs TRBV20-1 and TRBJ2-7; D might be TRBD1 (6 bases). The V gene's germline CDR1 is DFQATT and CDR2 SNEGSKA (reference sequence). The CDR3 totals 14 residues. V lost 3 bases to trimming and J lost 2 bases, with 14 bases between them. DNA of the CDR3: TGCAGTGCTAGTGGGGACACGGTACCCTACGAGCAGTACTTC. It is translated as CSASGDTVPYEQYF.

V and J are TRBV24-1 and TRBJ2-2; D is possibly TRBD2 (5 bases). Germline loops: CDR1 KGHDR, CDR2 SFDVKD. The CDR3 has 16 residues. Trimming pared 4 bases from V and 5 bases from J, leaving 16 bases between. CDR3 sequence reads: CATSDPRGLGTGELFF. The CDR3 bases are TGTGCCACCAGTGACCCCAGAGGGCTGGGGACCGGGGAGCTGTTTTTT.

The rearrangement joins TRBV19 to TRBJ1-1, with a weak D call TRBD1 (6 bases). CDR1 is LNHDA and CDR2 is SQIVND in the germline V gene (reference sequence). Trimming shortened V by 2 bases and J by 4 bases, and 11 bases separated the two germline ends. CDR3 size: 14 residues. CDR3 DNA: TGTGCCAGTAGTATACAGGGGTCGGCCACTGAAGCTTTCTTT. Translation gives CASSIQGSATEAFF. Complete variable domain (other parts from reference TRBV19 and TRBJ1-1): DGGITQSPKYLFRKEGQNVTLSCEQNLNHDAMYWYRQDPGQGLRLIYYSQIVNDFQKGDIAEGYSVSREKKESFPLTVTSAQKNPTAFYLCASSIQGSATEAFFGQGTRLTVV.

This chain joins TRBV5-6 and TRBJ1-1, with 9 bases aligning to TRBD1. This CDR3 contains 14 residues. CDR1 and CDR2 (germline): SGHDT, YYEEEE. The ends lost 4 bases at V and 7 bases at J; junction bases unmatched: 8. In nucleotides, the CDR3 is TGTGCCAGCAGCCTCGGACAGGGGATCATTGAAGCTTTCTTT. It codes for CASSLGQGIIEAFF.

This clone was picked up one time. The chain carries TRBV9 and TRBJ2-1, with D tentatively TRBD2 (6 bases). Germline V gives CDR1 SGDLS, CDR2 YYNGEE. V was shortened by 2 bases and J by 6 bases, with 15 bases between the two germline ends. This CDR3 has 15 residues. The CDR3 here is CASSVRDQTSNEQFF. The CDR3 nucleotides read TGTGCCAGCAGCGTGCGGGACCAAACGAGCAATGAGCAGTTCTTC.

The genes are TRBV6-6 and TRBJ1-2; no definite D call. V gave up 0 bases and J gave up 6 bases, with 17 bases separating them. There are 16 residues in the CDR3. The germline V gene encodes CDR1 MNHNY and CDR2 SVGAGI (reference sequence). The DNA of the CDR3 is TGTGCCAGCAGTTACTCTTGGCAGGATATACGAGATGGCTACACCTTC. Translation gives CASSYSWQDIRDGYTF.

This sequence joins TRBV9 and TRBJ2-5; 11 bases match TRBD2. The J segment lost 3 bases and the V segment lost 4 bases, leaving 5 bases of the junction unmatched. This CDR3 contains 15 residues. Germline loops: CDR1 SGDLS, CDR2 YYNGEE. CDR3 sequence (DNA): TGTGCCAGCAGCCTGGGGACTAGCGGTAAAGAGACCCAGTACTTC. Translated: CASSLGTSGKETQYF. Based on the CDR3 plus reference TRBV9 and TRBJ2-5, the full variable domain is DSGVTQTPKHLITATGQRVTLRCSPRSGDLSVYWYQQSLDQGLQFLIQYYNGEERAKGNILERFSAQQFPDLHSELNLSSLELGDSALYFCASSLGTSGKETQYFGPGTRLLVL.

The CDR3 region is CASSYSGVGAQETQYF. The CDR3 DNA follows: TGTGCCAGCAGTTACTCGGGTGTGGGGGCCCAAGAGACCCAGTACTTC. J is TRBJ2-5 and V is TRBV6-5; TRBD1 might be the D (6 bases). The CDR3 is made up of 16 amino acids. The germline V gene has CDR1 MNHEY and CDR2 SVGAGI. V was pared by 0 bases and J by 1 base, with 12 bases between.

The CDR3 sequence is CASSTGTGNGYTF. CDR3 in DNA: TGTGCCAGCAGTACCGGGACAGGAAATGGCTACACCTTC. The chain carries TRBV12-3 or TRBV12-4 and TRBJ1-2; 8 bases are a match to TRBD1. The CDR3 length is 13 residues. J lost 6 bases, V lost 5 bases, and 5 bases had no gene match.

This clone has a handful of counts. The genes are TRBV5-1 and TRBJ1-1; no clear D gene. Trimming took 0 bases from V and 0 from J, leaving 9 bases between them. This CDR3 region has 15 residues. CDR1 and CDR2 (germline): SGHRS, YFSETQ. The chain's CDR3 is CASSLGWQMNTEAFF. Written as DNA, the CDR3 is TGCGCCAGCAGCTTGGGTTGGCAGATGAACACTGAAGCTTTCTTT.

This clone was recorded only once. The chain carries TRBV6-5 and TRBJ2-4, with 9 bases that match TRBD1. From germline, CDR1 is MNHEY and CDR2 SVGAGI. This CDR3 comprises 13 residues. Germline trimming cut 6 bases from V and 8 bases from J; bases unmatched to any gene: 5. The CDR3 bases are TGTGCCAGCAGCTATGGACAGGGGTACATTCAGTACTTC. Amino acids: CASSYGQGYIQYF.